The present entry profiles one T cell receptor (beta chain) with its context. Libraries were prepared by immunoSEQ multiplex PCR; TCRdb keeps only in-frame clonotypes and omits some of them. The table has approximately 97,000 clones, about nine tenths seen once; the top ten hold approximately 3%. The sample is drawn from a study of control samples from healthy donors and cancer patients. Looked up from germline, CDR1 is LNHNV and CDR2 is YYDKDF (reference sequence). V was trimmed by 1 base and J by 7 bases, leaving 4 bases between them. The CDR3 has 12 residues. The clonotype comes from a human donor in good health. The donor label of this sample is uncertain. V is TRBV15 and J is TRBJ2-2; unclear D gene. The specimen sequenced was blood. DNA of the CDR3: TGTGCCACCAGCAGAGGTAGCGGGGAGCTGTTTTTT. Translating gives CATSRGSGELFF. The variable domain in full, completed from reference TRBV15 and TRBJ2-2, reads DAMVIQNPRYQVTQFGKPVTLSCSQTLNHNVMYWYQQKSSQAPKLLFHYYDKDFNNEADTPDNFQSRRPNTSFCFLDIRSPGLGDTAMYLCATSRGSGELFFGEGSRLTVL.